This entry is about one TCR beta chain. Its antigen is still unknown. The investigators amplified TCR beta CDR3 regions from RNA transcripts. A first-round RT-PCR of the TCR CDR3 used the HTBI primer set. TCRdb independently ran MiXCR on the multiplex PCR reads; one entry per CDR3 protein. In the table there are around 700,000 distinct CDR3 sequences, about 19% of which are singletons. These data come from a study of T cells in Graves' hyperthyroidism and ophthalmopathy. Participants, patients aged 18 to 65, had newly diagnosed hyperthyroidism with a duration under 2 months. Germline CDR1 reads SGHRS; CDR2 reads YFSETQ. The junction had 4 bases not matched to a gene; V was cut back by 5 bases and J by 3 bases. CDR3 length equals 15 residues. Whole-study results and caveats: Stable hyperthyroidism and ophthalmopathy were separated using 13 V-J signatures.

Input material: blood. This sequence was found in a woman aged 45-60 years with Graves' hyperthyroidism that later progressed to Graves' ophthalmopathy. This rearrangement joins TRBV5-1 to TRBJ2-3; TRBD1 aligns across 12 bases. This chain's CDR3 is CASRWGQGATDTQYF. CDR3 DNA sequence: TGCGCCAGCAGATGGGGACAGGGGGCTACAGATACGCAGTATTTT.